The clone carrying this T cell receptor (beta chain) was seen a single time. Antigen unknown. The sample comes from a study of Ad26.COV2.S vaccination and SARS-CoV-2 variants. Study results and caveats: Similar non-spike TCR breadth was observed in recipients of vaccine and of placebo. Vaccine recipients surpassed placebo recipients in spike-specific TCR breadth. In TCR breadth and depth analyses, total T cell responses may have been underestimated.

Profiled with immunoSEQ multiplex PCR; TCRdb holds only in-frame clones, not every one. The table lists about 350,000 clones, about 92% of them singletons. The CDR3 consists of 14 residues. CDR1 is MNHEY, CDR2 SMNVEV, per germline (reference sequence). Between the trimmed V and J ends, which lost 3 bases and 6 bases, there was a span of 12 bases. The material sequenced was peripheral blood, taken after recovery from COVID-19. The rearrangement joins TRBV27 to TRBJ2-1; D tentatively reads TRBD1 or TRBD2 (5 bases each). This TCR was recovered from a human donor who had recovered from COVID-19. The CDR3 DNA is TGTGCCAGCAGTTTTGGGGGATTAGTCAATGAGCAGTTCTTC. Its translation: CASSFGGLVNEQFF.